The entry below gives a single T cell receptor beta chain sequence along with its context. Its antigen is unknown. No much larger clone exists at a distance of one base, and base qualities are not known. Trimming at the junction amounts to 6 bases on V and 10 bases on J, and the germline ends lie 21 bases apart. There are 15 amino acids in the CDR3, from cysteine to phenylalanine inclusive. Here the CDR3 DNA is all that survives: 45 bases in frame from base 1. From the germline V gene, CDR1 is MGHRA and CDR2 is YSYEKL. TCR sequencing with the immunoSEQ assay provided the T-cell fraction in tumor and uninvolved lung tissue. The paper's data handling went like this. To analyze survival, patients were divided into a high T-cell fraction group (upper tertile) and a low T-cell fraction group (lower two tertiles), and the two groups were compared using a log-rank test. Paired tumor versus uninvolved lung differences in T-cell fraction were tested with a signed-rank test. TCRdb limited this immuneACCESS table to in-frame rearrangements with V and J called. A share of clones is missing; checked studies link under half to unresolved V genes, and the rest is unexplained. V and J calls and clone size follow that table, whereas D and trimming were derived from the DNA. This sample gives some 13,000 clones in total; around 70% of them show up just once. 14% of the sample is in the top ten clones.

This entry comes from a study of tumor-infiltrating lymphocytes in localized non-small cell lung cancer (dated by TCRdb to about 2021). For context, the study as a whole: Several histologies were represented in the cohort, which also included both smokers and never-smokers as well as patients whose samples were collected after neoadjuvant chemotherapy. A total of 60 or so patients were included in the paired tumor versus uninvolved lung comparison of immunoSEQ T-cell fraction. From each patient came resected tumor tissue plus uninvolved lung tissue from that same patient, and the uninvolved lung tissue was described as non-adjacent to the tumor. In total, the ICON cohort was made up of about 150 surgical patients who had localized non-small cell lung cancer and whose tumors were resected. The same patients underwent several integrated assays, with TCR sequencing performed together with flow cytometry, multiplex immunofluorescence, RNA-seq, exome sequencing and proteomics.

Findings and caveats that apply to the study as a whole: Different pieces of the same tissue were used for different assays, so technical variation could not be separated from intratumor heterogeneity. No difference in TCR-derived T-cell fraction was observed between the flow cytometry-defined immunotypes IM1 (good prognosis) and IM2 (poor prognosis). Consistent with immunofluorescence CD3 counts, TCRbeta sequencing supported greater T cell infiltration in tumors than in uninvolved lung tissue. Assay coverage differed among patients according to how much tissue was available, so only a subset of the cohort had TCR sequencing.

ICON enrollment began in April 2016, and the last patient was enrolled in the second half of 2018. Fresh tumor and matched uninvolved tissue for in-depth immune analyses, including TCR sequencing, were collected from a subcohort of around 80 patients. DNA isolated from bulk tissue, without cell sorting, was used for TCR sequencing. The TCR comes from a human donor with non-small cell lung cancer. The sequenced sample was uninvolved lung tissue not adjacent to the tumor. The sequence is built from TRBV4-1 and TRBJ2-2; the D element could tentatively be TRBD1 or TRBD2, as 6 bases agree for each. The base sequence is TGCGCCAGCAGGGGCCCGGGGGCCTCCGCGGTGGAGCTGTTTTTT. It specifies CASRGPGASAVELFF.